This TCR beta chain was captured in a study of T cell changes during pregnancy in multiple sclerosis. The germline V and J ends were trimmed by 8 bases and 5 bases, with 12 bases remaining between them. The CDR3 covers 12 residues. CDR1 is SNHLY, CDR2 FYNNEI, per germline. This clone was detected only a few times. Clones were sequenced by immunoSEQ multiplex PCR, and TCRdb holds only the in-frame ones, with some missing. This sample carries tens of thousands of clones, around 92% of them seen once, and the ten largest clones take approximately 0.5%. This chain joins TRBV2 and TRBJ1-1, with a weak D call TRBD1 (6 bases). The TCR was taken from a female donor with multiple sclerosis, enrolled in a pregnancy study. The material sequenced was CD4+ T cells from peripheral blood mononuclear cells, taken in the third trimester of pregnancy. CDR3 loop: CASRQVHTEAFF. The CDR3, as DNA: TGTGCCAGCCGACAGGTTCATACTGAAGCTTTCTTT.